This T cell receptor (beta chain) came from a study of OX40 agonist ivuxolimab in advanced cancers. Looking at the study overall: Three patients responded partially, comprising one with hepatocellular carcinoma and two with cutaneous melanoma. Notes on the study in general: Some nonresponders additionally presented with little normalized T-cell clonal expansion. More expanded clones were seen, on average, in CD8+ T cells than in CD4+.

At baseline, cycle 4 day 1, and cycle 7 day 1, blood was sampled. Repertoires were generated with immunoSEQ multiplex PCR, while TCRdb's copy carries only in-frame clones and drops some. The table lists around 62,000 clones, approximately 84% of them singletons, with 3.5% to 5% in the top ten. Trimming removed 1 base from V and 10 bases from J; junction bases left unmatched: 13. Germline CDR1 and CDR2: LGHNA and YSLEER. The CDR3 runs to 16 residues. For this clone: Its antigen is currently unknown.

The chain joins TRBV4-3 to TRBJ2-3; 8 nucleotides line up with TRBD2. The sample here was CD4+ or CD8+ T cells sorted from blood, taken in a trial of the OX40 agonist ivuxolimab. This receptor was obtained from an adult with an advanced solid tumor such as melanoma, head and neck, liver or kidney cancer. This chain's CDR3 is CASSQAVSGQAGAQYF. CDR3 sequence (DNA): TGCGCCAGCAGCCAAGCTGTATCTGGTCAAGCGGGGGCGCAGTATTTT.